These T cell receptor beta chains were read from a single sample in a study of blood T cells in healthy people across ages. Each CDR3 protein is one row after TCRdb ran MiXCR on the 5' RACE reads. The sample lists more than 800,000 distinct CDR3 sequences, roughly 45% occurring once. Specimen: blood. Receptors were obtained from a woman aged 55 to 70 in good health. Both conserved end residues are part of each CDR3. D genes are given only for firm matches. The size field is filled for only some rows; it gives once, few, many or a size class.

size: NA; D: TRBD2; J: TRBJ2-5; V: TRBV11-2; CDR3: CASSKRTSGIRQETQYF; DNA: TGTGCCAGCAGCAAACGGACTAGCGGGATCAGGCAAGAGACCCAGTACTTC
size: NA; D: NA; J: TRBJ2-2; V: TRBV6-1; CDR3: CASSPTTQFANAGELFF; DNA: TGTGCCAGCAGTCCCACCACTCAGTTCGCGAACGCCGGGGAGCTGTTTTTT
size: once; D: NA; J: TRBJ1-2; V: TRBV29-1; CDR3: CSVEERVGYTF; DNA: TGCAGCGTTGAGGAAAGGGTGGGCTACACCTTC
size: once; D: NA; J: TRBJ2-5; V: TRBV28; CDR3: CASSSNIAATYF; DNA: TGTGCCAGCAGTTCCAACATAGCGGCTACGTACTTC
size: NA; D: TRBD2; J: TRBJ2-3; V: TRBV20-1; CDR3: CGTSGRGDTQYF; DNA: TGCGGGACTAGCGGGAGGGGGGATACGCAGTATTTT
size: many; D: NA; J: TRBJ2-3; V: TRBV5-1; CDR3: CASSLGRSTDTQYF; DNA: TGCGCCAGCAGCCTGGGACGGAGCACAGATACGCAGTATTTT
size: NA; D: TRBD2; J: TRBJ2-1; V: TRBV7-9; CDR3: CASSFGTLAGDYNEQFF; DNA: TGTGCCAGCAGCTTCGGAACGCTAGCGGGGGACTACAATGAGCAGTTCTTC
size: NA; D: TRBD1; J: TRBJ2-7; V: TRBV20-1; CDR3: CSARRDRNTYEQYF; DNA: TGCAGTGCTAGGCGGGACAGGAATACCTACGAGCAGTACTTC
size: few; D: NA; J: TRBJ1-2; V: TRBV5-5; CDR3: CASSLSGAIANYGYTF; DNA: TGTGCCAGCAGCTTGTCAGGGGCCATAGCTAACTATGGCTACACCTTC
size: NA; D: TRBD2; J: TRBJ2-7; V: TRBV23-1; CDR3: CASSHFPTSGTYEQYF; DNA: TGCGCCAGCAGTCATTTTCCGACTAGCGGGACTTACGAGCAGTACTTC
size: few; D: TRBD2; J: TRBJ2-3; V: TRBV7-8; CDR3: CASSPSRLAGRDTQYF; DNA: TGTGCCAGCAGCCCGTCACGACTAGCGGGGAGAGATACGCAGTATTTT
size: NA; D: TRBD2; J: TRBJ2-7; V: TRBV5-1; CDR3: CASSVEGTIYEQYF; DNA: TGCGCCAGCAGCGTGGAGGGGACTATCTACGAGCAGTACTTC
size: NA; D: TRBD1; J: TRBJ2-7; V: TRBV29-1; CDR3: CSAMTTRGTGVYEQYF; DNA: TGCAGCGCAATGACCACCCGGGGGACAGGGGTATACGAGCAGTACTTC
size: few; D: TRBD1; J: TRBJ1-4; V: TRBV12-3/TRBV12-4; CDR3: CASRTQGTNEKLFF; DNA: TGTGCCAGCAGGACACAGGGGACTAATGAAAAACTGTTTTTT
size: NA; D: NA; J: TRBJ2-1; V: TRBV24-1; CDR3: CATGGSGEQFF; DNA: TGTGCCACCGGGGGGTCCGGTGAGCAGTTCTTC
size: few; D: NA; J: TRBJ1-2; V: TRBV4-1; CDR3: CASSQDRMGPGANYGYTF; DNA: TGCGCCAGCAGCCAAGATCGAATGGGGCCAGGGGCTAACTATGGCTACACCTTC
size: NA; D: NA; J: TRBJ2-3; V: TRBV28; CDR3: CASSLNRGVRADTQYF; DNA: TGTGCCAGCAGTTTAAACCGGGGCGTGAGGGCAGATACGCAGTATTTT
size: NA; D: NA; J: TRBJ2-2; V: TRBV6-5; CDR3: CASSYGDKGELFF; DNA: TGTGCCAGCAGTTACGGGGACAAAGGGGAGCTGTTTTTT
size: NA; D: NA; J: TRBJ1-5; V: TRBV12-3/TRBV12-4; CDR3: CASTLGQISQPQHF; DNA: TGTGCCAGCACCCTCGGACAGATCTCTCAGCCCCAGCATTTT
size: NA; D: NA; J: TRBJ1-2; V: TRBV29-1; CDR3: CSVAPGQGYGYTF; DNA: TGCAGCGTTGCCCCGGGACAAGGATATGGCTACACCTTC
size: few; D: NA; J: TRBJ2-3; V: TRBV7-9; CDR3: CASSLPDYTDTQYF; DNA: TGTGCCAGCAGCTTGCCCGACTATACAGATACGCAGTATTTT
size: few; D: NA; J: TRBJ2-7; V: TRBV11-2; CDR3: CASSLDEGKQYF; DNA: TGTGCCAGCAGCTTAGATGAAGGCAAGCAGTACTTC
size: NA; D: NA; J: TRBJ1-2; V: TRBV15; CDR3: CVTSYDSPNYGYTF; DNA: TGTGTCACCAGTTACGACAGCCCTAACTATGGCTACACCTTC
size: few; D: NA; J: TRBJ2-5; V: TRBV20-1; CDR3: CSARGTRRQETQYF; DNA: TGCAGTGCTAGAGGAACGCGGCGCCAAGAGACCCAGTACTTC
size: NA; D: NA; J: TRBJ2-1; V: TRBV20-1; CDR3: CSTSDNVNEQFF; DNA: TGCAGTACTAGTGACAATGTGAATGAGCAGTTCTTC